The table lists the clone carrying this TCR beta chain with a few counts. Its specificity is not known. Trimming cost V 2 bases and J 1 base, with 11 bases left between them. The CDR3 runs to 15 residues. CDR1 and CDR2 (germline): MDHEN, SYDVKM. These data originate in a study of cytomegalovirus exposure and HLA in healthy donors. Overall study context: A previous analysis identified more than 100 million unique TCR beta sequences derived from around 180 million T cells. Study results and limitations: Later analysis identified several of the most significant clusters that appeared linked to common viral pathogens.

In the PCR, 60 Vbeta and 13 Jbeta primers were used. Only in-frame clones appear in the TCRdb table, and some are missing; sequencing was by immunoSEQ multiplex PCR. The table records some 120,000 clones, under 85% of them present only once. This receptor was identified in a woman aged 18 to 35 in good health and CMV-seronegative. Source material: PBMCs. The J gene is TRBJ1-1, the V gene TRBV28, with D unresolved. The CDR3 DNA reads TGTGCCAGCAGTTTACTAGGGAGGGCGAACACTGAAGCTTTCTTT. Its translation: CASSLLGRANTEAFF.